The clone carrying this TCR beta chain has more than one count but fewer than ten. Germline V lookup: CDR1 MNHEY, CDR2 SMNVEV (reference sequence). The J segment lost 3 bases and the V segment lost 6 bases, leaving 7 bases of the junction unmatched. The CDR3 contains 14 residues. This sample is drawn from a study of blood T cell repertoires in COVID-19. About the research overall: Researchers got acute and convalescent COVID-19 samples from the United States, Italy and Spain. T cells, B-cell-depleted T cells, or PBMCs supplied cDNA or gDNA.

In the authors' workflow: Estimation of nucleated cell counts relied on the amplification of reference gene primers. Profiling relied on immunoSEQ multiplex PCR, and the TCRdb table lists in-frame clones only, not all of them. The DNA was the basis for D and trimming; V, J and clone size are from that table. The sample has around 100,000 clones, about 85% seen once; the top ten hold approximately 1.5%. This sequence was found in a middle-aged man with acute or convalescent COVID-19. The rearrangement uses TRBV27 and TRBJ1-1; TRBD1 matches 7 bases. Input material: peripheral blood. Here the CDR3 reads CASSRQGWDTEAFF. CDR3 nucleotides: TGTGCCAGCAGCCGACAGGGTTGGGACACTGAAGCTTTCTTT.